This passage covers 29 T cell receptor beta chains from one sample sequenced in a study of blood T cells in healthy people across ages. A second 7 to 11 cycle PCR used barcoded and J-beta primers. Each CDR3 protein gets one entry after TCRdb re-called the 5' RACE reads with MiXCR. Of under 2,000,000 distinct CDR3 sequences in the sample, just under 50% were seen once. What was sequenced was blood. All receptors derive from a woman in her forties in good health.

The rearrangement uses TRBV20-1 and TRBJ1-2, with D possibly matching TRBD1 (5 bases). V was pared by 0 bases and J by 7 bases, with 21 bases between. This CDR3 spans 16 amino acids. CDR1 and CDR2 from the germline V gene are DFQATT and SNEGSKA (reference sequence). As DNA, the CDR3 is TGCAGTGCTAGAGATACAAAGGGGCCTCTGTTCTCTGGCTACACCTTC. Its translation is CSARDTKGPLFSGYTF.

The chain recombines TRBV7-2 with TRBJ2-3; D is unresolved. Trimming stripped 5 bases from V and 6 bases from J, with 12 bases between. This CDR3 has 13 residues. The germline CDR1 and CDR2 sequences are SGHTA and FQGNSA. CDR3 region: CASSPNTRDTQYF. The CDR3 nucleotides read TGTGCCAGCAGCCCCAACACAAGGGATACGCAGTATTTT.

This clonotype appeared a few times. Here the CDR3 reads CASSFQTSGQAFQYF. The CDR3 DNA sequence: TGTGCCAGCAGCTTTCAAACCTCGGGACAGGCCTTTCAGTACTTC. The V call is TRBV7-2, the J call TRBJ2-4; 8 bases are shared with TRBD1. This CDR3 is built from 15 residues. V gave up 3 bases and J gave up 11 bases; unmatched junction bases: 12. Germline assignment: CDR1 SGHTA and CDR2 FQGNSA.

This clonotype was observed a few times. CDR3 sequence reads: CASSLSSGNTIYF. In DNA, the CDR3 is TGTGCCAGCAGTTTAAGCTCTGGAAACACCATATATTTT. The rearrangement joins TRBV28 to TRBJ1-3; no clear D gene. Germline assignment: CDR1 MDHEN and CDR2 SYDVKM. This CDR3 region has 13 residues. V dropped 2 bases and J dropped 0 bases, with 2 bases sitting between them.

This rearrangement joins TRBV7-9 to TRBJ1-2, with D perhaps TRBD1 (5 bases). Germline assignment: CDR1 SEHNR and CDR2 FQNEAQ (reference sequence). The CDR3 consists of 15 residues. The V end lost 5 bases, the J end lost 4 bases, and 17 bases lay between the germline ends. CDR3 protein: CASSNTTHRTYGYTF. CDR3 nucleotides: TGTGCCAGCAGCAACACCACACACAGGACCTATGGCTACACCTTC.

Points on this clonotype: One end of the junction does not line up with germline, which may come from a read error. The V and J genes are TRBV7-2 and TRBJ2-7; D gene ambiguous. Germline V gene lookup returns CDR1 SGHTA and CDR2 FQGNSA. This CDR3 contains 14 residues. The CDR3 is CASSGPGRSYEQYF. DNA of the CDR3: TGCGCCAGCAGTGGCCCCGGGCGCTCCTACGAGCAGTACTTC.

There are a few counts of this clonotype. The chain uses TRBV6-2 or TRBV6-3 and TRBJ2-3; no clear D gene. V lost 2 bases to trimming and J lost 6 bases, with 6 bases between them. CDR1 is MNHEY, CDR2 SVGEGT, per germline. The CDR3 consists of 12 residues. The CDR3 DNA reads TGTGCCAGCAGTTACCCGCGGGATACGCAGTATTTT. Encoded protein: CASSYPRDTQYF.

The CDR3 loop is CASNGQGNPDTQYF. The CDR3 DNA follows: TGTGCCAGCAACGGACAGGGGAATCCAGATACGCAGTATTTT. The chain is built from TRBV9 and TRBJ2-3, with 9 nucleotides matching TRBD1. Germline V gene data show CDR1 as SGDLS and CDR2 as YYNGEE. The CDR3 is made up of 14 amino acids. Germline trimming cut 6 bases from V and 4 bases from J; bases unmatched to any gene: 6.

With respect to this clonotype: The junction shows a germline mismatch at one end, possibly a read error. The gene calls are TRBV7-7 and TRBJ2-5; perhaps TRBD1 as D (5 bases). The CDR3 is made up of 14 amino acids. In germline, CDR1 is SSHAT, CDR2 FNYEAQ (reference sequence). DNA for the CDR3: TGTGCTAGCAGCCTCGACAGACCGCCAGAGACCCAGTACTTC. Amino acids: CASSLDRPPETQYF.

This rearrangement joins TRBV4-1 to TRBJ2-3, with 13 bases matching TRBD2. In germline, CDR1 is MGHRA, CDR2 YSYEKL. Germline trimming cut 5 bases from V and 6 bases from J; bases unmatched to any gene: 8. The CDR3 covers 16 residues. CDR3 bases: TGCGCCAGCAGCTTAAGGACTAGCGGGGGCCTGGATACGCAGTATTTT. Encoded protein: CASSLRTSGGLDTQYF.

The sample holds a few counts of this clonotype. The genes are TRBV25-1 and TRBJ1-2; D call uncertain. Germline V CDR1 and CDR2: MGHDK, SYGVNS. CDR3 size: 13 residues. Trimming removed 1 base from V and 7 bases from J, with 10 bases in between. The CDR3 DNA reads as TGTGCCAGCAGTGAATGGGAACAGAGTGGCTACACCTTC. Translating it yields CASSEWEQSGYTF.

This chain uses TRBV12-3 or TRBV12-4 with TRBJ2-3, with 8 bases matching TRBD1. Trimming took 8 bases from V and 0 from J; bases not matched to a gene: 7. The CDR3 extends over 15 amino acids. In DNA form, the CDR3 reads TGTGCCAGCCGCAGCAGGGGGCTTAGCACAGATACGCAGTATTTT. As protein: CASRSRGLSTDTQYF.

The J gene is TRBJ2-3, the V gene TRBV12-3 or TRBV12-4, with D possibly being TRBD1 (7 bases). V lost 6 bases and J 2 bases, leaving 18 bases between the germline ends. CDR3 length: 16 residues. The CDR3 nucleotides read TGTGCCAGCAGAGCCCTAGCGAGGGGGCCCACAGATACGCAGTATTTT. This sequence encodes CASRALARGPTDTQYF.

This clonotype appeared a single time. The gene calls are TRBV28 and TRBJ1-1; D is undetermined. Deletions cut 1 base from V and 4 bases from J, with 10 bases between. The length of the CDR3 is 14 residues. The germline CDR1 and CDR2 sequences are MDHEN and SYDVKM. The CDR3 bases are TGTGCCAGCAGTTTATTAGGTCCGCGCACTGAAGCTTTCTTT. It specifies CASSLLGPRTEAFF. Looking up the rest from reference TRBV28 and TRBJ1-1 gives the full variable domain: DVKVTQSSRYLVKRTGEKVFLECVQDMDHENMFWYRQDPGLGLRLIYFSYDVKMKEKGDIPEGYSVSREKKERFSLILESASTNQTSMYLCASSLLGPRTEAFFGQGTRLTVV.

This clonotype has only a few counts. The genes are TRBV3-1 and TRBJ2-3; D is tentatively TRBD1 or TRBD2 (5 bases each). This CDR3 is built from 15 residues. CDR1 LGHDT and CDR2 YNNKEL come from the germline V gene (reference sequence). Trimming cost V 0 bases and J 4 bases, with 11 bases left between them. The CDR3 sequence: CASSQDWGFPDTQYF. For the CDR3, the DNA is TGTGCCAGCAGCCAAGATTGGGGGTTTCCAGATACGCAGTATTTT.

V gene TRBV7-2 combines with J gene TRBJ2-1; weak D call: TRBD1 (5 bases). The CDR3 is 16 residues long. Trimming stripped 2 bases from V and 6 bases from J, with 17 bases between. CDR1 and CDR2 (germline): SGHTA, FQGNSA. CDR3 nucleotides: TGTGCCAGCAGCTTACCGACAGCTCCGGCTACCAATGAGCAGTTCTTC. Translated: CASSLPTAPATNEQFF.

This clonotype has a handful of counts. The chain joins TRBV4-3 to TRBJ2-1, with D uncertain. Trimming shortened V by 1 base and J by 6 bases, and 10 bases separated the two germline ends. The germline CDR1 and CDR2 sequences are LGHNA and YSLEER. The CDR3 runs 14 residues. The CDR3 loop is CASSQVLGGNEQFF. The CDR3 bases are TGCGCCAGCAGCCAAGTCCTCGGTGGCAATGAGCAGTTCTTC.

In this sample, this clonotype turned up once. The V gene is TRBV21-1, the J gene TRBJ1-6; the table's D gene call, TRBD1, was not cross checked with the DNA. TRBV21-1 is flagged as a pseudogene. The CDR3 consists of 19 residues. The CDR3 sequence: CASSRPGRTGSSYNSPLHF. The CDR3, as DNA: TGTGCCAGCAGCAGGCCCGGACGGACAGGGAGCTCCTATAATTCACCCCTCCACTTT.

This sequence joins TRBV12-3 or TRBV12-4 and TRBJ2-7, with D unclear. This CDR3 comprises 12 residues. V shed 6 bases and J shed 0 bases, with 6 bases lying between them. This CDR3 reads CASRVDSYEQYF. In DNA form, the CDR3 reads TGTGCCAGCAGGGTTGACTCCTACGAGCAGTACTTC.

This clonotype showed up just a few times. Mismatch with germline at one junction end may stem from a read error. This chain joins TRBV7-8 and TRBJ2-7, with 9 bases matching TRBD1. This CDR3 is built from 15 residues. The germline CDR1 and CDR2 sequences are SGHVS and FQNEAQ. Here the CDR3 reads CASSLGTGQSYEQYF. CDR3 nucleotides: TGTGCCAGCAGCTTGGGGACAGGGCAATCCTACGAACAGTACTTC.

The chain has TRBV4-3 and TRBJ1-6; a possible D gene is TRBD1 (6 bases). Between the trimmed V and J ends, which lost 1 base and 0 bases, there was a span of 22 bases. The germline CDR1 and CDR2 sequences are LGHNA and YSLEER. This CDR3 is built from 21 residues. The CDR3 nucleotides read TGCGCCAGCAGCCAAGCCCCAATCCGGAGACAGGTTGACTCCTATAATTCACCCCTCCACTTT. This translates into CASSQAPIRRQVDSYNSPLHF.

The table lists this clonotype with a few counts. The rearrangement links TRBV29-1 to TRBJ2-3; possibly TRBD1 for D (7 bases). CDR3 length equals 13 residues. Trimming removed 4 bases at V and 6 bases at J, with 14 bases between. Germline-derived CDR1 and CDR2 are SQVTM and ANQGSEA. For the CDR3, the DNA is TGCAGCGTTGCGGCCAGGGGGGCCGATACGCAGTATTTT. Its protein is CSVAARGADTQYF.

The gene calls are TRBV15 and TRBJ2-7, with D perhaps being TRBD1 or TRBD2 (5 bases each). CDR3 length: 15 amino acids. V lost 3 bases and J lost 2, with 14 bases in between. Per the germline V gene, CDR1 is LNHNV and CDR2 is YYDKDF (reference sequence). CDR3 in amino acids: CATSSDPGATYEQYF. Written as DNA, the CDR3 is TGTGCCACCAGCAGTGACCCCGGGGCCACCTACGAGCAGTACTTC.

A few counts support this clonotype. The chain employs TRBV4-2 and TRBJ2-6, with 9 nucleotides matching TRBD1. Germline V lookup: CDR1 LGHNA, CDR2 YNFKEQ. This CDR3 is built from 20 residues. Germline trimming cut 2 bases from V and 1 base from J; bases unmatched to any gene: 12. In DNA, the CDR3 is TGTGCCAGCAGCCAAAGGTCCGGGACAGGGCCTCGGTCTGGGGCCAACGTCCTGACTTTC. As protein: CASSQRSGTGPRSGANVLTF.

In its sample, this clonotype was seen a few times. Here the CDR3 DNA reads TGCGCCAGCGGTACAGGGGCCCCTCCCTACGAGCAGTACTTC. The encoded protein is CASGTGAPPYEQYF. This chain joins TRBV5-1 and TRBJ2-7, with 7 nucleotides matching TRBD1. Germline loops: CDR1 SGHRS, CDR2 YFSETQ. After removal of 7 bases from V and 2 bases from J, the junction contained 9 bases not matched to a gene. This CDR3 has 14 residues.

The chain employs TRBV20-1 and TRBJ2-1; 7 nucleotides align to TRBD1. The CDR3 loop spans 15 amino acids. CDR1 is DFQATT and CDR2 is SNEGSKA in the germline V gene (reference sequence). Trimming took 6 bases from V and 1 from J; bases not matched to a gene: 9. The CDR3 region has the DNA TGCAGTGCGACAACACTACAGGGGTCCTACAATGAGCAGTTCTTC. This sequence encodes CSATTLQGSYNEQFF.

Of note for this clonotype: A much larger clone sits a single nucleotide away, making a read error possible. J is TRBJ2-1 and V is TRBV3-1; the match to TRBD1 covers 10 bases. The CDR3 covers 15 residues. Germline V gene lookup returns CDR1 LGHDT and CDR2 YNNKEL (reference sequence). V gave up 6 bases and J gave up 13 bases; unmatched junction bases: 15. CDR3 loop: CASRRMGTGAETQFF. The CDR3, as DNA: TGTGCCAGCAGGAGGATGGGGACAGGGGCTGAGACCCAGTTCTTC.

V gene TRBV20-1 combines with J gene TRBJ2-2; 11 nucleotides align to TRBD1. The V segment lost 5 bases and the J segment 4 bases; nucleotides outside the gene matches: 9. CDR1 and CDR2 from the germline V gene are DFQATT and SNEGSKA (reference sequence). The CDR3 is made up of 16 amino acids. CDR3 region: CSARRPGTGGTGELFF. The CDR3 nucleotides are TGCAGTGCTCGACGCCCCGGGACAGGGGGCACCGGGGAGCTGTTTTTT.

V usage is TRBV29-1 and J usage is TRBJ2-3, with D uncertain. From germline, CDR1 is SQVTM and CDR2 ANQGSEA. The CDR3 spans 13 residues. The V end lost 6 bases, the J end lost 3 bases, and 13 bases lay between the germline ends. This CDR3 is CSVRARLTDTQYF. The CDR3 DNA sequence: TGCAGCGTGAGAGCGAGATTGACAGATACGCAGTATTTT.